These T cell receptor beta chains were read from a single sample in a study of PD-L1 blockade in urothelial cancer. Repertoires were generated with immunoSEQ multiplex PCR, while TCRdb's copy carries only in-frame clones and drops some. The profile covers about 35,000 clones, with about a third appearing a single time and more than 8.5% taken by the ten largest. The starting material was tumor tissue, obtained before atezolizumab (anti-PD-L1) treatment. These receptors all stem from a man between 60 and 75 years old with urothelial cancer. Each CDR3 is given with its conserved first and last residue. The order of the fields is J gene, V gene, CDR3 length, CDR3 protein.

TRBJ2-7 TRBV5-1 14 CASSLGRGVYEQYF
TRBJ2-7 TRBV18 14 CASSPAAGEGEQYF
TRBJ1-4 TRBV6-8 15 CASSYTSLSNEKLFF
TRBJ2-6 TRBV5-1 14 CASSSGSGANVLTF
TRBJ1-4 TRBV4-1 15 CASSQEGQINEKLFF
TRBJ2-2 TRBV6-8 13 CASSVGLIGELFF
TRBJ1-4 TRBV28 13 CASGRGASEKLFF
TRBJ2-2 TRBV9 13 CASSAYPAGELFF
TRBJ1-5 TRBV11-3 14 CASSLGTQNQPQHF
TRBJ1-2 TRBV28 15 CASSPHAVQGYGYTF
TRBJ1-5 TRBV19 14 CASSIWDSNQPQHF
TRBJ2-1 TRBV15 18 CATSNPVGLLAGHNEQFF
TRBJ1-4 TRBV11-3 18 CASSLRYQNRGGDEKLFF
TRBJ1-3 TRBV9 16 CASSVEVRISGNTIYF
TRBJ1-1 TRBV12-5 13 CASGLGGSTEAFF
TRBJ1-1 TRBV29-1 13 CSAGDWENTEAFF
TRBJ2-6 TRBV6-8 18 CASSYLSAARAGANVLTF
TRBJ1-6 TRBV30 13 CAWRDGGGSPLHF
TRBJ1-4 TRBV11-3 15 CASSFAGSTNEKLFF
TRBJ1-1 TRBV19 11 CAVSLNTEAFF
TRBJ1-2 TRBV9 17 CASSPRQGGSGNYGYTF
TRBJ1-4 TRBV5-1 14 CASSTDGGGEKLFF
TRBJ2-2 TRBV6-8 15 CASSYSGPKGGELFF
TRBJ2-5 TRBV9 12 CASSAGGETQYF
TRBJ2-2 TRBV1 20 CASSQEIITSGVKNTGELFF
TRBJ2-7 TRBV19 16 CASSIYGGQGTYEQYF
TRBJ2-5 TRBV14 12 CASSRELGTQYF
TRBJ1-6 TRBV6-8 15 CASSYSQAYNSPLHF
TRBJ1-1 TRBV12-5 16 CASGLFPGEGNTEAFF
TRBJ1-3 TRBV5-1 14 CASSLEASGNTIYF
TRBJ2-1 TRBV29-1 16 CSVDKGTSGMGNEQFF
TRBJ1-1 TRBV11-3 17 CASSPRAGQGSGTEAFF
TRBJ1-2 TRBV19 13 CASSIGGYYGYTF
TRBJ1-4 TRBV11-3 14 CASSLGRFNEKLFF
TRBJ2-5 TRBV9 13 CASSATTQETQYF
TRBJ2-4 TRBV5-1 16 CASSPSTTGVGVIQYF
TRBJ2-7 TRBV19 12 CASSPRIYEQYF
TRBJ1-1 TRBV5-1 15 CASSLAKGAGTEAFF
TRBJ2-1 TRBV28 14 CASSTGRTYNEQFF
TRBJ1-3 TRBV6-4 14 CASSDLSSGNTIYF
TRBJ1-4 TRBV18 15 CASSPPGQSNEKLFF
TRBJ2-7 TRBV6-7 14 CASSDQTGPHEQYF
TRBJ1-1 TRBV7-6 14 CASSSRGGDTEAFF